This is a list of T cell receptor beta chains from one sample in a study of T cells in Graves' hyperthyroidism and ophthalmopathy. TCRdb fed the multiplex PCR reads into MiXCR, producing one record per CDR3 protein. The table shows over 350,000 distinct CDR3 sequences, with approximately 17% occurring only once. Sequenced input: blood. These receptors all stem from a man between 18 and 35 years old with Graves' ophthalmopathy. The CDR3 runs from the conserved cysteine through the conserved F or W. The D gene is left open where the match is weak. Expanded clones get a size class; other rows say once, few or many, or leave the size out.

cdr3_aa cdr3_nt d_call clone_size j_call v_call
CASSHRASLLAKNIQYF TGTGCCAGCAGTCACCGGGCCTCACTGCTGGCCAAAAACATTCAGTACTTC - - TRBJ2-4 TRBV11-2
CATRQEGSSGANVLTF TGTGCCACCAGACAGGAAGGTAGCTCTGGGGCCAACGTCCTGACTTTC - - TRBJ2-6 TRBV19
CASSQDSSGGKETQYF TGCGCCAGCAGCCAAGATTCTAGCGGGGGAAAAGAGACCCAGTACTTC TRBD2 many TRBJ2-5 TRBV4-1
CASSYSTGGLGTEAFF TGTGCCAGCAGTTACTCGACAGGGGGCTTGGGCACTGAAGCTTTCTTT TRBD1 many TRBJ1-1 TRBV6-6
CASSLPLPGNTEAFF TGTGCCAGCAGCTTACCCCTGCCAGGGAACACTGAAGCTTTCTTT - many TRBJ1-1 TRBV11-2
CASSLGGGAWNEQFF TGTGCCAGCAGCTTGGGTGGGGGGGCTTGGAATGAGCAGTTCTTC - few TRBJ2-1 TRBV5-6
CASSLPREGRRNEQFF TGTGCCAGCAGCCTACCAAGGGAGGGGCGCAGGAATGAGCAGTTCTTC TRBD2 few TRBJ2-1 TRBV7-9
CASKTGGLDTEAFF TGCGCCAGCAAGACAGGGGGCTTAGACACTGAAGCTTTCTTT TRBD1 many TRBJ1-1 TRBV5-1
CASSQMSGELFF TGCGCCAGCAGCCAGATGAGCGGGGAGCTGTTTTTT - - TRBJ2-2 TRBV4-1
CASSFWDRDADTQYF TGCGCCAGCAGCTTTTGGGACAGGGACGCAGATACGCAGTATTTT TRBD1 many TRBJ2-3 TRBV5-1
CASSVVRTQGGNQPQHF TGTGCCAGCAGCGTTGTTCGGACCCAAGGAGGCAATCAGCCCCAGCATTTT - many TRBJ1-5 TRBV7-8
CSARPQAGGYEQYF TGCAGTGCTAGGCCCCAGGCAGGGGGATACGAGCAGTACTTC TRBD1 - TRBJ2-7 TRBV20-1
CASSQTKGVRTLRVETQYF TGTGCCAGCAGCCAAACCAAAGGTGTCCGGACACTACGGGTGGAGACCCAGTACTTC - few TRBJ2-5 TRBV14
CASTKGGQYYGYTF TGTGCCAGCACAAAGGGGGGACAGTACTATGGCTACACCTTC TRBD1 many TRBJ1-2 TRBV28
CASSLPRTGYGYTF TGTGCCAGCAGTTTACCCCGGACAGGCTATGGCTACACCTTC TRBD1 many TRBJ1-2 TRBV28
CASSFARLTEAFF TGTGCCAGCAGTTTTGCAAGGCTCACTGAAGCTTTCTTT - - TRBJ1-1 TRBV27
CATSDSGRPSDTDTQYF TGTGCCACCAGTGATTCGGGCAGGCCCTCCGACACAGATACGCAGTATTTT - many TRBJ2-3 TRBV24-1
CASSEGQGIGTDTQYF TGTGCCAGCAGTGAAGGGCAGGGAATTGGTACAGATACGCAGTATTTT - many TRBJ2-3 TRBV6-1
CASSPRPSAEAFF TGTGCCAGCAGCCCCCGCCCCTCCGCTGAAGCTTTCTTT - many TRBJ1-1 TRBV3-1
CASSNRGLQSPNTEAFF TGTGCCAGCAGTAACAGGGGACTTCAGAGCCCGAACACTGAAGCTTTCTTT TRBD1 few TRBJ1-1 TRBV6-1